Sequencing of this T cell receptor beta chain was carried out in a study of blood T cells in healthy people across ages. With 4 bases removed from V and 1 base from J, the gap between germline ends came to 11 bases. The germline CDR1 and CDR2 sequences are SGHDN and FVKESK. The CDR3 extends over 14 amino acids. Sample-barcoded 5' priming and a J-beta primer mix drove a second PCR of about 6 to 11 cycles. Researchers report that a template-switch adaptor with 12 random nucleotides tagged each cDNA molecule. TCRdb re-called the 5' RACE reads with MiXCR, one entry per CDR3 protein. The sample records roughly 1.7 million distinct CDR3 sequences, 30% to 40% being singletons. Details on this clonotype: The antigen is not known.

General study findings and limits: Observed TCR beta diversity per million T cells went down as age went up. This fall followed a roughly linear course with age.

This chain connects TRBV14 to TRBJ2-7; no clear D gene. Sequenced sample: blood. The clonotype was recovered from a woman aged 30 to 39 in good health. The CDR3: CASSPLWDSYEQYF. The CDR3 nucleotides read TGTGCCAGCAGCCCGTTATGGGATTCCTACGAGCAGTACTTC.